Listed below are T cell receptor beta chains from one sample, sequenced in a study of OX40 agonist ivuxolimab in advanced cancers. Data came from immunoSEQ multiplex PCR; TCRdb stores just in-frame clones and leaves some out. This sample has about 38,000 clones, with roughly nine tenths found just once. Sequenced material: CD4+ or CD8+ T cells sorted from blood, taken in a trial of the OX40 agonist ivuxolimab. The receptors here all came from an adult with an advanced solid tumor such as melanoma, head and neck, liver or kidney cancer. Each CDR3 is given with its conserved first and last residue. Each record gives: V gene, CDR3 length, clone size, J gene, CDR3 protein. Size values are once, few and many counts, or a class for expanded clones, and some rows have none.

TRBV7-9	16	.	TRBJ2-5	CASSLGTGQQKQTQYF
TRBV7-9	15	.	TRBJ2-2	CASSHPTANTGELFF
TRBV4-2	13	.	TRBJ2-7	CASSQDGGYEQYF
TRBV6-5	15	.	TRBJ1-2	CASSYSPRQDYGYTF
TRBV7-9	15	.	TRBJ1-6	CASSLGGGYNSPLHF
TRBV6-5	15	.	TRBJ2-7	CASSYSGLAGGEQYF
TRBV6-5	15	.	TRBJ2-5	CASSYSRGGQETQYF
TRBV4-1	16	.	TRBJ2-1	CASSQEREWGNNEQFF
TRBV7-9	16	.	TRBJ1-6	CASRPHPGQGNSPLHF
TRBV9	14	.	TRBJ2-1	CASSVGGGVNEQFF
TRBV27	17	once	TRBJ2-1	CASSLPEGVWTYNEQFF
TRBV6-4	13	few	TRBJ2-2	CASSPGNTGELFF
TRBV7-2	14	.	TRBJ2-2	CASSFLATAGELFF
TRBV27	15	once	TRBJ2-3	CASSPPAGGFDTQYF
TRBV10-2	15	.	TRBJ2-1	CASSEPGQGYNEQFF
TRBV30	13	.	TRBJ1-5	CAWGDRLNQPQHF